This TCR beta chain was captured in a study of vaccination effects on CD4 cells after COVID-19 (dated 2022 in TCRdb). Context from the whole study: Two doses of either the BNT162b2 or the mRNA-1273 mRNA SARS-CoV-2 vaccine were administered to participants. SARS-CoV-2 spike-specific CD4+ TCR repertoires from before and after mRNA vaccination were compared in COVID-19 convalescent patients and in infection-naive vaccine recipients. The full study included roughly 11 COVID-19 convalescent patients and several SARS-CoV-2-naive healthy vaccine recipients. The Oncomine TCR Beta short-read assay on an Illumina iSeq 100 was used to sequence cultures from other donors in the study.

Beyond this particular receptor, the publication reports: Among healthy vaccine recipients, nearly all vaccine-induced clones were SARS-CoV-2 mono-reactive, and just 1 of 255 was cross-reactive with common cold coronaviruses. Limitations of the study were the small number of convalescent patients and the absence of early post-infection timepoints. Marked clonal contraction was observed in both infection-induced and vaccine-induced clones at late post-vaccination timepoints, consistent with waning T cell responses.

In the ViraFEST assay, PBMC were stimulated with viral peptide pools, and TCR sequencing was then used to find antigen-specific CD4+ T cell clonotypes based on their expansion. After approximately 11 days of culture, CD4+ T cells were isolated with the EasySep CD4+ T cell isolation kit. None of the healthy vaccine recipients had a prior SARS-CoV-2 infection, which was confirmed by nucleocapsid antibody tests that came back negative both before and after vaccination. Each well held 2 million to 2.5 million PBMC cultured in IMDM containing around 5% human AB serum, 10 IU/ml IL-2 and gentamicin, along with 8 to 10 ug/ml peptides. Half of the culture medium was replaced with fresh IL-2-containing medium on days 3 and 7. Unless noted otherwise, every peptide stimulation condition was cultured in triplicate wells. PBMC were separated from whole blood using Ficoll-Paque Plus gradient centrifugation and were then either cryopreserved at -140C or used fresh. The overlapping peptide pools covered the spike proteins of SARS-CoV-2 and of the common cold coronaviruses HCoV-NL63, HCoV-OC43 and HCoV-229E. Genomic DNA was extracted from cultured CD4+ T cells with the QIAamp micro DNA kit.

Libraries came from the immunoSEQ multiplex PCR assay. DNA from the CD4+ T cells that had been cultured and isolated underwent TCR beta CDR3 sequencing. On the study's bioinformatics: Non-productive TCR sequences were discarded, and reads were trimmed to the CDR3 region, with only CDR3s of 7 or more amino acids retained. The MANAFEST web app was used to pick out antigen-specific clonotypes by comparing their expansion in peptide wells with that in reference cultures. To be called positive, a clone needed expansion at FDR<0.05 compared with the reference and with all other wells, an odds ratio greater than 5, and a frequency greater than 0.1% in two replicate wells. A clonotype was called cross-reactive if it was significantly expanded both in SARS-CoV-2 spike wells and in at least one common cold coronavirus spike condition. CDR3 similarity was assessed by Levenshtein distance with the stringdist R package, and unrooted trees were built with ape in R 3.6.1. TCRdb took this table from immuneACCESS and kept in-frame rearrangements with V and J called. Such tables lack part of the clones; where checked against another copy, unresolved V genes explain under half of the gap, and the rest is unexplained. That table gives V, J and clone size, and the DNA gave D and trimming. This sample has some 28,000 clones in its table, and approximately 72% of those were observed once. Around 30% of the sample comes from the top ten.

As concerns this clone: Its recognized antigen is unknown. No per-base quality is available; no much larger clone lies one base away.

The V end loses 3 bases and the J end loses 0 bases, and a stretch of 6 bases separates them. Via the germline V gene, CDR1 is SGHDT and CDR2 YYEEEE. The CDR3 numbers 13 residues from cysteine through phenylalanine. Solely the CDR3 DNA is kept, with 39 bases framed from the first base. Rearrangement joined TRBV5-6 to TRBJ1-1, with TRBD1 perhaps the D gene, on 6 matching bases. This sample comprised CD4+ T cells from PBMCs cultured with SARS-CoV-2 spike peptides, obtained before COVID-19 vaccination. This sample's cell subset or site label indicates: SARS-CoV-2 spike overlapping peptide pool stimulation. The source is a human donor who received a COVID-19 vaccine. The CDR3 in this case is CASSWTVNTEAFF. Here is the DNA: TGTGCCAGCAGCTGGACAGTGAACACTGAAGCTTTCTTT.